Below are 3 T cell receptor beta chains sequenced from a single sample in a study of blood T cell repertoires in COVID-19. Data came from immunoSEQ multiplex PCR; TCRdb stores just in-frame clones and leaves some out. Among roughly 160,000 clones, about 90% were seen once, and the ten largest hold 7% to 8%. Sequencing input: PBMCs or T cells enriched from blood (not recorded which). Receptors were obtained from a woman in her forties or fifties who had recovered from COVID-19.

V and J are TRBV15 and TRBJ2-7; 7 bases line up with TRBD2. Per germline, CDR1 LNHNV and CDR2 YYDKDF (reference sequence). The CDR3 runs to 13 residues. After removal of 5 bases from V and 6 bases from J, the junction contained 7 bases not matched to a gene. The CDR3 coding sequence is TGTGCCACCAGCCCCCGGCGGGGGACCGAGCAGTACTTC. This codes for CATSPRRGTEQYF.

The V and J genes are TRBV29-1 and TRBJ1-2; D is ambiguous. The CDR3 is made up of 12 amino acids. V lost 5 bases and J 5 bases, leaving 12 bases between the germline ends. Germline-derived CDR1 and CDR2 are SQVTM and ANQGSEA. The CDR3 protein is CSVRSEEYGYTF. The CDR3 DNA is TGCAGCGTTCGAAGCGAGGAATATGGCTACACCTTC. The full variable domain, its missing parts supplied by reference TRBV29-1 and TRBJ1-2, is SAVISQKPSRDICQRGTSLTIQCQVDSQVTMMFWYRQQPGQSLTLIATANQGSEATYESGFVIDKFPISRPNLTFSTLTVSNMSPEDSSIYLCSVRSEEYGYTFGSGTRLTVV.

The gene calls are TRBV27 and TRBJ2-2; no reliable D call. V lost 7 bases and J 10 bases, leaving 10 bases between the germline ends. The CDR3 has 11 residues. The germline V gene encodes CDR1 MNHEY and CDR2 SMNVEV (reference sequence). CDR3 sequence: CASKRSKELFF. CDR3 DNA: TGTGCCAGCAAACGGTCGAAGGAGCTGTTTTTT.